The clone carrying this TCR beta chain was seen more than once but under ten times. Its specificity is not known. The data were taken from a study of T cell repertoires in cytomegalovirus infection. Study context: Public TCR beta signature analysis indicated the presence of both CMV infection and matching HLA type.

One entry per CDR3 protein results from TCRdb running MiXCR on the reads. The sample lists more than 250,000 distinct CDR3 sequences; roughly an eighth were seen once. Notes on the study in general: The response measured ex vivo was dominated by TCR beta clonotypes (HLA-C-restricted and CMV-specific).

The sample consisted of PBMCs. The clonotype comes from a human donor in good health (CMV status not recorded). Some clones in this sample may be carry-over from other donors' samples.

The CDR3 here is CASSLEDTVYTEAFF. DNA for the CDR3: TGTGCCAGCAGTTTAGAGGACACAGTATACACTGAAGCTTTCTTT. J is TRBJ1-1 and V is TRBV28, with D possibly TRBD1 on 5 matching bases. Germline V gene lookup returns CDR1 MDHEN and CDR2 SYDVKM. This CDR3 has 15 amino acids. Trimming took off 2 bases at V and 3 bases at J, with 13 bases between the two ends.